The 7 T cell receptor beta chains below come from one sample, sequenced in a study of breast tumors, draining lymph nodes, adjacent tissues. TCRdb analysed the multiplex PCR reads with MiXCR anew, one entry per CDR3 protein. In the table there are around 300,000 distinct CDR3 sequences, around 30% of which are singletons. The lymph nodes were axillary draining lymph nodes from breast cancer patients. Material for sequencing was axillary lymph node tissue. These receptors came from a female donor with breast cancer. Some clones in this sample may be carry-over from other donors' samples.

This clonotype was counted many times. V usage is TRBV6-1 and J usage is TRBJ2-6; 8 bases fit TRBD1. This CDR3 is 17 amino acids long. The V gene end was trimmed by 6 bases and the J gene end by 0 bases; junction bases not matched to a gene: 7. CDR1 MNHNS and CDR2 SASEGT come from the germline V gene. CDR3 sequence: CASRGDRGDSGANVLTF. The DNA for the CDR3 is TGTGCCAGCAGGGGCGACAGGGGCGACTCTGGGGCCAACGTCCTGACTTTC.

As for this clonotype: The CDR3 carries no conserved terminal phenylalanine or tryptophan, so it likely arises from a read error. This chain joins TRBV10-1 and TRBJ2-7; 7 bases line up with TRBD2. The CDR3 loop spans 16 amino acids. CDR1 and CDR2 from the germline V gene are WNHNN and SYGVQD (reference sequence). CDR3 loop: CSSSESRGSYGDEQYC. The DNA of the CDR3 is TGCTCAAGCAGTGAGTCGCGCGGGAGTTATGGCGACGAGCAGTACTGC.

This clonotype was counted between two and nine times. The rearrangement joins TRBV7-8 to TRBJ1-6, with 7 nucleotides matching TRBD1. Germline V gene sequence: CDR1 SGHVS, CDR2 FQNEAQ. J lost 5 bases, V lost 4 bases, and 5 bases had no gene match. The CDR3 runs to 15 residues. Here the CDR3 reads CASSSGQRHNSPLHF. The DNA for the CDR3 is TGTGCCAGCAGCTCGGGACAGAGACATAATTCACCCCTCCACTTT.

This clonotype was counted at least ten times. V usage is TRBV11-3 and J usage is TRBJ2-3; D perhaps matches TRBD2 (6 bases). Germline V lookup: CDR1 SGHNT, CDR2 YENEEA. The CDR3 contains 15 residues. V dropped 2 bases and J dropped 0 bases, with 9 bases sitting between them. CDR3 coding DNA: TGTGCCAGCAGCTTAAACCGGGGGAGCACAGATACGCAGTATTTT. As protein: CASSLNRGSTDTQYF.

The gene calls are TRBV20-1 and TRBJ2-5, with TRBD1 matching 7 bases. Germline assignment: CDR1 DFQATT and CDR2 SNEGSKA (reference sequence). Trimming took 4 bases from V and 5 from J; bases not matched to a gene: 7. The CDR3 sequence is 13 residues long. This chain's CDR3 is CSAKGMTGETQYF. The CDR3, as DNA: TGCAGTGCTAAGGGGATGACAGGGGAGACCCAGTACTTC.

This clonotype was found many times. One end of the junction fails to match germline, which may point to a read error. The chain has TRBV19 and TRBJ1-2; D gene uncertain. Germline V gives CDR1 LNHDA, CDR2 SQIVND (reference sequence). The CDR3 spans 12 residues. In DNA, the CDR3 is TGTGCTAGTAGTATTGCGCGCGGTGGCTACACCTTC. This gives the protein CASSIARGGYTF.

This chain connects TRBV7-8 to TRBJ2-2; the match to TRBD2 covers 7 bases. The CDR3 is 16 amino acids. Per the germline V gene, CDR1 is SGHVS and CDR2 is FQNEAQ. Trimming took 6 bases from V and 3 from J; bases not matched to a gene: 10. CDR3 nucleotides: TGTGCCAGCAGGCCAGCGGGAAGGCTTTACACCGGGGAGCTGTTTTTT. This gives the protein CASRPAGRLYTGELFF.